These 5 T cell receptor beta chains were sequenced from one sample in a study of T cells expressing NK-cell markers. TCRdb re-analyzed the 5' RACE reads; it lists each CDR3 protein once, without DNA. The sample table includes some 390,000 distinct CDR3 sequences. The sample comprised blood T cells: a sorted CD56 or NKG2C T cell subset, CD4+ or CD8+ T cells, or bulk PBMC T cells (not recorded which). These receptors originate from a woman aged 50 to 60 in good health.

This chain links TRBV7-6 with TRBJ2-1. This CDR3 has 15 amino acids. Germline CDR1 and CDR2: SGHVS and FNYEAQ. CDR3 region: CASSTTAGVLDEQFF.

The V gene is TRBV29-1, the J gene TRBJ2-7; TCRdb designates TRBD2, a call that cannot be tested without DNA. CDR1 is SQVTM, CDR2 ANQGSEA, per germline. The CDR3 spans 14 residues. CDR3 residues: CSAAAKLAGNEQYF.

The V gene is TRBV24-1, the J gene TRBJ2-1; TCRdb calls TRBD2, which cannot be checked without DNA. Germline V gene data show CDR1 as KGHDR and CDR2 as SFDVKD. This CDR3 has 16 residues. CDR3 region: CATSDRLAGGPSEQFF.

The V gene is TRBV6-5, the J gene TRBJ1-2. The CDR3 covers 15 residues. CDR1 and CDR2 from the germline V gene are MNHEY and SVGAGI. The CDR3 loop reads CASSLLSRSNYGYTF.

V and J are TRBV6-2 or TRBV6-3 and TRBJ2-3; the D call from TCRdb, TRBD1, cannot be confirmed without DNA. Germline V gives CDR1 MNHEY, CDR2 SVGEGT. The CDR3 runs 15 residues. CDR3 region: CASSLQPGGTDTQYF.